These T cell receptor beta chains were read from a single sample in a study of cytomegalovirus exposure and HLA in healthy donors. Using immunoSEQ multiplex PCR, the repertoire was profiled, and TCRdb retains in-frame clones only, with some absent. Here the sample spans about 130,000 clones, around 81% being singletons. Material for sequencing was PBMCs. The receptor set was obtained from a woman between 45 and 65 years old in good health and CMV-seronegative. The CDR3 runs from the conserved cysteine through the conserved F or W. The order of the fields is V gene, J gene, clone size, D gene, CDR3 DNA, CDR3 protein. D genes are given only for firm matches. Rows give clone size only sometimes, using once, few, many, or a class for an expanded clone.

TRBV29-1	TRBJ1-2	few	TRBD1	TGCAGCGCCCTAGGACAGGGCACTAATGGCTACACCTTC	CSALGQGTNGYTF
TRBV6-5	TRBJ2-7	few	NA	TGTGCCAGTAAGAGGTCGTCAGGGTCCTACGAGCAGTACTTC	CASKRSSGSYEQYF
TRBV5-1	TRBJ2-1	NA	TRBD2	TGCGCCAGTGGACTAGCGGGGGGCTACAATGAGCAGTTCTTC	CASGLAGGYNEQFF
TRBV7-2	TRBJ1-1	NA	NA	TGTGCCAGCAGCCCGTATCTCAGGGGATCGAGAGAAGCTTTCTTT	CASSPYLRGSREAFF
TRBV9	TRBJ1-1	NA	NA	TGTGCCAGCAGCCCCGAGGAGGGATACACTGAAGCTTTCTTT	CASSPEEGYTEAFF
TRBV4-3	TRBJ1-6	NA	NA	TGCGCCAGCAGCCAAGTTGGGCCGGGAAATTCACCCCTCCACTTT	CASSQVGPGNSPLHF
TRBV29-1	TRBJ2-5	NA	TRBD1	TGCAGCGCGAAACAGGGGGCAGAGACCCAGTACTTC	CSAKQGAETQYF
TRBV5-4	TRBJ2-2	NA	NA	TGTGCCAGCAGCTTTGGGCAGGGGGGTAACACCGGGGAGCTGTTTTTT	CASSFGQGGNTGELFF
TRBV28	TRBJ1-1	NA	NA	TGTGCCAGCAGGGAAGGGGGGAACACTGAAGCTTTCTTT	CASREGGNTEAFF
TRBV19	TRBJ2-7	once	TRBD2	TGTGCCAGTAGTGATCGGACTAGCGGGGGCTACTACGAGCAGTACTTC	CASSDRTSGGYYEQYF
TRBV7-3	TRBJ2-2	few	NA	TGTGCCAGCAGCCTGCTCCGGGTGACGCGGAACACCGGGGAGCTGTTTTTT	CASSLLRVTRNTGELFF
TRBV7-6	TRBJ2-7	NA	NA	TGTGCCAGCAGCTTAGCGGACAGCATCACCTACGAGCAGTACTTC	CASSLADSITYEQYF
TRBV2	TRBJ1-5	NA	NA	TGTGCCAGCAGTGGGACTAACTCGGGGCCCCAGCATTTT	CASSGTNSGPQHF
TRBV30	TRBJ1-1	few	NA	TGTGCCTGGAGTGTACGTTCGGGTGGGACTGAAGCTTTCTTT	CAWSVRSGGTEAFF
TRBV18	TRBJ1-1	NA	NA	TGTGCCAGCTCACACCGACAGGATGAAGCTTTCTTT	CASSHRQDEAFF
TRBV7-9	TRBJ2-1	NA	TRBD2	TGTGCCAGCAGCCCCCGGCGGGGGAGCTCCTACAATGAGCAGTTCTTC	CASSPRRGSSYNEQFF
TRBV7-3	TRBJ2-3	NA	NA	TGTGCCAGCAGCTTCCGCCAGGGAAATACGCAGTATTTT	CASSFRQGNTQYF
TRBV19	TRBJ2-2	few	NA	TGTGCCAGTAGTATAGACGGGGGATTTGTGTCCGGGGAGCTGTTTTTT	CASSIDGGFVSGELFF
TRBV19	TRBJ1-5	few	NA	TGTGCCAGTAGTATGTTCCAAAATGTCCAGCATTTT	CASSMFQNVQHF
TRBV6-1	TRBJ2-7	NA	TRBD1	TGTGCCAGCAGTGATACAGGGGCTGGCGAGCAGTACTTC	CASSDTGAGEQYF
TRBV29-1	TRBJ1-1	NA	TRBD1	TGCAGCGTTATGACAGGGGCGGGCACTGAAGCTTTCTTT	CSVMTGAGTEAFF
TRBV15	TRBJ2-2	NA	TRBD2	TGTGCCACCAGCAGAGAAGAAGGGAGGGGAGAGGCCACCGGGGAGCTGTTTTTT	CATSREEGRGEATGELFF
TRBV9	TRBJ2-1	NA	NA	TGTGCCAGCAGCGCAATGAATGAGCAGTTCTTC	CASSAMNEQFF
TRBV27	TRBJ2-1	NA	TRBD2	TGTGCCAGCAGTTTAGTTGCGGGAGGCAATGAGCAGTTCTTC	CASSLVAGGNEQFF
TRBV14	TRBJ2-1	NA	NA	TGTGCCAGCAGCCAAGATGCAGCGGGTTACAATGAGCAGTTCTTC	CASSQDAAGYNEQFF
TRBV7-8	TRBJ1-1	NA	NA	TGTGCCAGCAGCCGCAGGAACACTGAAGCTTTCTTT	CASSRRNTEAFF
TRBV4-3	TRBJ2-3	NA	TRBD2	TGCGCCAGCAGCCAGGGGACTAGCGTCACAGATACGCAGTATTTT	CASSQGTSVTDTQYF